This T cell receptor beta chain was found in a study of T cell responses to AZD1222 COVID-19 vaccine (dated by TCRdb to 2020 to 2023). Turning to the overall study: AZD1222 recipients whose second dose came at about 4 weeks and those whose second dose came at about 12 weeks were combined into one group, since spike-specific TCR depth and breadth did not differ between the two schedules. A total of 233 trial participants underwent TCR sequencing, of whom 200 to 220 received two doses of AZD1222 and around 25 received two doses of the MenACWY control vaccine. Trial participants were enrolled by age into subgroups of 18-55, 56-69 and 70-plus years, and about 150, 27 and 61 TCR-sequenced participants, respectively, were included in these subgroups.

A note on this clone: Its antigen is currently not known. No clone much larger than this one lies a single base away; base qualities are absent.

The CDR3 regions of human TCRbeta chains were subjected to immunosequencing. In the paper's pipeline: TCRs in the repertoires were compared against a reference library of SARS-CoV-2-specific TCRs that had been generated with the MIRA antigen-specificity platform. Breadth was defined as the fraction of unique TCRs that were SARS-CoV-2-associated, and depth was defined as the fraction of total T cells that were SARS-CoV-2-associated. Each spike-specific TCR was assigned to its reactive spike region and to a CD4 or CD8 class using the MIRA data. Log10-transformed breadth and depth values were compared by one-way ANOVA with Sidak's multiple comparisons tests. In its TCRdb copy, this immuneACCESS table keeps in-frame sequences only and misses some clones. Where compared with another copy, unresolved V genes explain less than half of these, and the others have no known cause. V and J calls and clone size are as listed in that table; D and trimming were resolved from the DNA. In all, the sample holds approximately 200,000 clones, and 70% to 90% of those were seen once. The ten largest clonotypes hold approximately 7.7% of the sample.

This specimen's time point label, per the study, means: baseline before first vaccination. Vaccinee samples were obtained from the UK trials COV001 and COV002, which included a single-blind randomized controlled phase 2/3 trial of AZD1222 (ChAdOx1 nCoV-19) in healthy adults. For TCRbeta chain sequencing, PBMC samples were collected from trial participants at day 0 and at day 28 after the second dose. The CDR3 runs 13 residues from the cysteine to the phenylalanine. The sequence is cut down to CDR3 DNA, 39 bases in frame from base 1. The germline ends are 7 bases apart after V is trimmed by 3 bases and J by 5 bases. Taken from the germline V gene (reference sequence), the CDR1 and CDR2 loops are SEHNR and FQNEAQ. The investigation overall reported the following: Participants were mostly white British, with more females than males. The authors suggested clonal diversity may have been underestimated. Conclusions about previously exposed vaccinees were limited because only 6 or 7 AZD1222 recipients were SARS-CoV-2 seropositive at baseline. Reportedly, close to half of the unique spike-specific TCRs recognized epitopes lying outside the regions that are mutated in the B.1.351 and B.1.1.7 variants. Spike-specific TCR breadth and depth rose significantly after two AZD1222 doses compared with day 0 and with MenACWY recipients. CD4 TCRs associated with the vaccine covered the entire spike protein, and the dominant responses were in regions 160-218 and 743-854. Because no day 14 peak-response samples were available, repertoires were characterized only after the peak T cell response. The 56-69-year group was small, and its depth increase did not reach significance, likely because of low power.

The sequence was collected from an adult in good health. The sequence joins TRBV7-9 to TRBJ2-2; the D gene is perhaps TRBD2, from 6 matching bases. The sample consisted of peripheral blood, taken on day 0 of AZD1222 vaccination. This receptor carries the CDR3 CASSFGGTGELFF. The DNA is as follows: TGTGCCAGCAGCTTCGGGGGTACCGGGGAGCTGTTTTTT.